The 29 T cell receptor beta chains below all came from one sample that was sequenced in a study of blood T cell repertoires in COVID-19. TCRdb's table, derived via immunoSEQ multiplex PCR, lists solely in-frame clones and lacks some. The table records more than 200,000 clones, more than 85% of them present only once. The specimen sequenced was PBMCs or T cells enriched from blood (not recorded which). These receptor sequences come from a woman aged 25 to 45 who had recovered from COVID-19.

This clone was counted only a few times. The rearrangement links TRBV28 to TRBJ1-5; the match to TRBD1 covers 9 bases. The CDR3 consists of 17 residues. Per the germline V gene, CDR1 is MDHEN and CDR2 is SYDVKM. The junction had 11 bases not matched to a gene; V was cut back by 8 bases and J by 0 bases. CDR3 DNA sequence: TGTGCCAGCGGGGGACAGGGCCCGGGCGATAGCAATCAGCCCCAGCATTTT. It is translated as CASGGQGPGDSNQPQHF.

The V call is TRBV20-1, the J call TRBJ2-1, with 10 bases identical to TRBD2. This CDR3 spans 14 amino acids. Germline CDR1 and CDR2: DFQATT and SNEGSKA (reference sequence). V gave up 3 bases and J gave up 7 bases; unmatched junction bases: 6. CDR3 in amino acids: CSASLPSGRNEQFF. CDR3 bases: TGCAGTGCTAGTCTGCCTAGCGGGAGAAATGAGCAGTTCTTC.

The chain links TRBV13 to TRBJ2-3, with D perhaps matching TRBD2 (5 bases). Germline V gives CDR1 PRHDT, CDR2 FYEKMQ (reference sequence). V was clipped by 1 base and J by 6 bases, with 11 bases between them. The CDR3 extends over 14 amino acids. The CDR3, as DNA: TGTGCCAGCAGCTTAGTTCACCGGGATGATACGCAGTATTTT. Translating gives CASSLVHRDDTQYF. Combining the CDR3 with reference TRBV13 and TRBJ2-3 gives the whole variable domain AAGVIQSPRHLIKEKRETATLKCYPIPRHDTVYWYQQGPGQDPQFLISFYEKMQSDKGSIPDRFSAQQFSDYHSELNMSSLELGDSALYFCASSLVHRDDTQYFGPGTRLTVL.

This chain links TRBV10-3 with TRBJ1-5; 10 nucleotides match TRBD1. CDR1 is ENHRY and CDR2 is SYGVKD in the germline V gene. Trimming cost V 6 bases and J 7 bases; bases outside gene matches: 6. The length of the CDR3 is 14 residues. CDR3 amino acids: CAIRGTGAGQPQHF. In nucleotides, the CDR3 is TGTGCCATCAGAGGGACAGGGGCAGGGCAGCCCCAGCATTTT.

V gene TRBV27 combines with J gene TRBJ2-3; 13 nucleotides match TRBD2. Trimming cost V 8 bases and J 3 bases; bases outside gene matches: 5. Germline V gives CDR1 MNHEY, CDR2 SMNVEV (reference sequence). The length of the CDR3 is 15 residues. The CDR3 DNA reads TGTGCCAGCGGGGAGGGACTAGCGGGAACAGATACGCAGTATTTT. Translated, it gives CASGEGLAGTDTQYF.

The rearrangement links TRBV29-1 to TRBJ1-1, with D maybe TRBD1 (5 bases). Trimming took 3 bases from V and 4 from J, leaving 15 bases between them. CDR1 is SQVTM, CDR2 ANQGSEA, per germline. The CDR3 extends over 14 amino acids. CDR3 amino acids: CSVDKGRDGTEAFF. The CDR3 DNA follows: TGCAGCGTTGATAAAGGCAGGGATGGCACTGAAGCTTTCTTT.

V usage is TRBV30 and J usage is TRBJ1-1; 9 bases line up with TRBD1. CDR3 size: 17 residues. The junction had 16 bases not matched to a gene; V was cut back by 5 bases and J by 3 bases. The germline CDR1 and CDR2 sequences are GTSNPN and SVGIG (reference sequence). CDR3 DNA: TGTGCCTGGCTCTCCCACGGGACAGGGCTAAGGGACACTGAAGCTTTCTTT. Protein: CAWLSHGTGLRDTEAFF.

The gene calls are TRBV4-3 and TRBJ2-2; TRBD2 aligns across 12 bases. V lost 0 bases to trimming and J lost 7 bases; unmatched junction nucleotides: 12. There are 19 residues in the CDR3. CDR1 and CDR2 (germline): LGHNA, YSLEER. CDR3 DNA: TGCGCCAGCAGCCAAGATAGGAAGGGACTAGCGGGTTTGAGCGGGGAGCTGTTTTTT. As protein: CASSQDRKGLAGLSGELFF.

The gene calls are TRBV2 and TRBJ2-3; tentatively, D is TRBD2 (6 bases). Germline lookup yields CDR1 SNHLY and CDR2 FYNNEI. V lost 8 bases and J lost 0, with 12 bases in between. The CDR3 runs to 14 residues. The CDR3 sequence: CASAPGLSTDTQYF. The CDR3 DNA reads TGTGCCAGCGCCCCGGGACTCAGCACAGATACGCAGTATTTT.

The rearrangement joins TRBV27 to TRBJ2-2; 14 positions agree with TRBD2. The CDR3 has 14 residues. Germline V gene sequence: CDR1 MNHEY, CDR2 SMNVEV (reference sequence). V shed 6 bases, J shed 12 bases, and the junction held 6 bases outside the gene matches. The CDR3 DNA follows: TGTGCCAGCAGATCGGGACTAGCGGGAGTTAAGCTGTTTTTT. Protein: CASRSGLAGVKLFF.

The chain combines TRBV28 with TRBJ1-1; 7 positions agree with TRBD1. J was trimmed by 3 bases and V by 2 bases; bases with no gene match: 9. Germline V gene data show CDR1 as MDHEN and CDR2 as SYDVKM. This CDR3 has 16 residues. The CDR3 is CASSLGIRGRDTEAFF. The CDR3, as DNA: TGTGCCAGCAGTTTAGGGATCAGGGGGAGAGACACTGAAGCTTTCTTT. The full variable domain, with the rest looked up from reference TRBV28 and TRBJ1-1, is DVKVTQSSRYLVKRTGEKVFLECVQDMDHENMFWYRQDPGLGLRLIYFSYDVKMKEKGDIPEGYSVSREKKERFSLILESASTNQTSMYLCASSLGIRGRDTEAFFGQGTRLTVV.

The gene calls are TRBV11-2 and TRBJ2-1; TRBD2 aligns across 8 bases. Per germline, CDR1 SGHAT and CDR2 FQNNGV. Losses at the gene ends were 0 bases for V and 6 bases for J; bases not matched to a gene: 1. The CDR3 sequence is 14 residues long. In nucleotides, the CDR3 is TGTGCCAGCAGCTTAGACGCGGGGGGCAATGAGCAGTTCTTC. Its protein is CASSLDAGGNEQFF.

This clone was found a few times. V is TRBV19 and J is TRBJ1-5, with TRBD1 as a possible D gene (5 bases). The CDR3 consists of 15 residues. Germline-derived CDR1 and CDR2 are LNHDA and SQIVND (reference sequence). V lost 2 bases to trimming and J lost 3 bases, with 11 bases between them. CDR3 protein: CASSITGTDNQPQHF. CDR3 DNA sequence: TGTGCCAGTAGTATAACAGGAACGGACAATCAGCCCCAGCATTTT.

The chain employs TRBV28 and TRBJ2-7; D unclear. V lost 2 bases and J 2 bases, leaving 7 bases between the germline ends. The germline V gene encodes CDR1 MDHEN and CDR2 SYDVKM. This CDR3 has 13 amino acids. CDR3 DNA sequence: TGTGCCAGCAGTTTAGTGCGAGCCTACGAGCAGTACTTC. This sequence encodes CASSLVRAYEQYF.

For the CDR3, the DNA is TGCGCCAGCAGCTCGTCTTTGACTAGGATCACTGAAGCTTTCTTT. Protein product: CASSSSLTRITEAFF. V is TRBV5-1 and J is TRBJ1-1; D is ambiguous. The V end lost 3 bases, the J end lost 4 bases, and 16 bases lay between the germline ends. Germline lookup yields CDR1 SGHRS and CDR2 YFSETQ. The CDR3 covers 15 residues.

This chain links TRBV7-8 with TRBJ1-5, with unresolved D. The CDR3 runs 15 residues. The V end was cut by 3 bases, the J end by 2 bases, with 11 bases between. Germline V gene data show CDR1 as SGHVS and CDR2 as FQNEAQ. The CDR3 loop reads CASSLTLLGNQPQHF. For the CDR3, the DNA is TGTGCCAGCAGCTTGACTTTGTTGGGCAATCAGCCCCAGCATTTT.

V and J are TRBV5-1 and TRBJ1-3; no reliable D call. V was pared by 4 bases and J by 4 bases, with 6 bases between. CDR1 is SGHRS, CDR2 YFSETQ, per germline. This CDR3 region has 12 residues. CDR3 in DNA: TGCGCCAGCAGCGAACAGGGAAACACCATATATTTT. Translated: CASSEQGNTIYF. Full variable domain (remainder filled in from reference TRBV5-1 and TRBJ1-3): KAGVTQTPRYLIKTRGQQVTLSCSPISGHRSVSWYQQTPGQGLQFLFEYFSETQRNKGNFPGRFSGRQFSNSRSEMNVSTLELGDSALYLCASSEQGNTIYFGEGSWLTVV.

The J gene is TRBJ1-6, the V gene TRBV7-2; D unresolved. The CDR3 has 15 residues. Trimming took off 1 base at V and 5 bases at J, with 9 bases between the two ends. Germline values: CDR1 SGHTA, CDR2 FQGNSA. The CDR3 sequence is CASSLVVRNNSPLHF. In DNA form, the CDR3 reads TGTGCCAGCAGCTTAGTCGTCAGGAATAATTCACCCCTCCACTTT.

This clone turned up a few times. This chain uses TRBV19 with TRBJ2-1; 8 bases match TRBD2. The J segment lost 2 bases and the V segment lost 1 base, leaving 10 bases of the junction unmatched. Per germline, CDR1 LNHDA and CDR2 SQIVND (reference sequence). There are 18 residues in the CDR3. The CDR3 DNA is TGTGCCAGTAGTATAGGGGCCTGGAGCGGGAGACCCTACAATGAGCAGTTCTTC. This codes for CASSIGAWSGRPYNEQFF.

V usage is TRBV28 and J usage is TRBJ1-1; D gene ambiguous. V was shortened by 6 bases and J by 1 base, with 18 bases between the two germline ends. This CDR3 has 16 residues. Germline-derived CDR1 and CDR2 are MDHEN and SYDVKM. The CDR3 loop is CASRPLLAVGNTEAFF. The CDR3 DNA sequence: TGTGCCAGCAGGCCTCTCTTGGCGGTGGGGAACACTGAAGCTTTCTTT.

This clone was detected a few times. This chain connects TRBV6-5 to TRBJ2-1, with D tentatively TRBD2 (5 bases). The CDR3 runs 14 residues. Germline V gene data show CDR1 as MNHEY and CDR2 as SVGAGI. V shed 6 bases and J shed 5 bases, with 14 bases lying between them. CDR3: CASSERLNNNEQFF. In DNA, the CDR3 is TGTGCCAGCAGCGAGAGACTAAACAACAATGAGCAGTTCTTC.

This CDR3 reads CASSVAPEWDTQYF. The CDR3 DNA follows: TGTGCCAGCAGCGTAGCTCCGGAGTGGGATACGCAGTATTTT. The J gene is TRBJ2-3, the V gene TRBV9; D ambiguous. This CDR3 is built from 14 residues. Trimming removed 0 bases from V and 6 bases from J, with 11 bases in between. The germline gives CDR1 SGDLS, CDR2 YYNGEE.

The J gene is TRBJ2-7, the V gene TRBV6-6; D may be TRBD1 (5 bases). Trimming shortened V by 6 bases and J by 5 bases, and 20 bases separated the two germline ends. Per germline, CDR1 MNHNY and CDR2 SVGAGI (reference sequence). The CDR3 is 15 amino acids. The CDR3 coding sequence is TGTGCCAGCAGCCCCCACCAGGGAATAGTTCACGAGCAGTACTTC. This translates into CASSPHQGIVHEQYF.

The chain has TRBV28 and TRBJ1-5; D is perhaps TRBD1 (5 bases). The CDR3 extends over 15 amino acids. Deletions cut 9 bases from V and 12 bases from J, with 27 bases between. From germline, CDR1 is MDHEN and CDR2 SYDVKM. For the CDR3, the DNA is TGTGCCAGTTCCATACCCCCGTCGACAGTAAAGGACCAGCATTTT. Encoded protein: CASSIPPSTVKDQHF.

The chain has TRBV7-6 and TRBJ2-1; tentative D call: TRBD2 (6 bases). The V and J ends lost 2 bases and 2 bases respectively, with 10 bases between them. The CDR3 has 15 amino acids. The V gene's germline CDR1 is SGHVS and CDR2 FNYEAQ. CDR3 coding DNA: TGTGCCAGCAGCTTAAGCAGCGGGCCCTACAATGAGCAGTTCTTC. Protein product: CASSLSSGPYNEQFF.

This clone showed up just a few times. The V gene is TRBV7-9, the J gene TRBJ2-6, with a possible D match to TRBD1 (6 bases). Germline CDR1 and CDR2: SEHNR and FQNEAQ (reference sequence). The CDR3 covers 20 residues. V dropped 5 bases and J dropped 0 bases, with 23 bases sitting between them. The DNA for the CDR3 is TGTGCCAGCAGCACCGGGACCTTGACAGGTTGGTCCTCTGGGGCCAACGTCCTGACTTTC. This encodes CASSTGTLTGWSSGANVLTF.

V is TRBV28 and J is TRBJ1-2, with a tentative D call TRBD1 (5 bases). V shed 3 bases and J shed 0 bases, with 11 bases lying between them. The CDR3 contains 15 residues. CDR1 is MDHEN and CDR2 is SYDVKM in the germline V gene. The CDR3 protein is CASSFFGGSNYGYTF. In DNA form, the CDR3 reads TGTGCCAGCAGTTTCTTCGGGGGGTCTAACTATGGCTACACCTTC.

The genes are TRBV18 and TRBJ1-2, with unresolved D. Germline values: CDR1 KGHSH, CDR2 LQKENI. This CDR3 comprises 15 residues. Trimming cost V 3 bases and J 1 base, with 12 bases left between them. CDR3 coding DNA: TGTGCCAGCTCACCTTCTGGGCAGAATAACTATGGCTACACCTTC. It translates to CASSPSGQNNYGYTF.

The chain is built from TRBV7-9 and TRBJ2-4; TRBD1 is a possible D gene (6 bases). Germline V gene sequence: CDR1 SEHNR, CDR2 FQNEAQ (reference sequence). The CDR3 has 13 residues. V was trimmed by 1 base and J by 7 bases, leaving 8 bases between them. CDR3 loop: CASSLDRANIQYF. CDR3 in DNA: TGTGCCAGCAGCTTAGACAGGGCGAACATTCAGTACTTC.